The entry that follows covers one TCR beta chain sequence. This record comes from a study of CD8 T cells in Susac syndrome. RNA totalling roughly 0.5 to 1 ug underwent reverse transcription with random hexamers. TCRdb independently ran MiXCR on the immunoSEQ multiplex PCR reads; one entry per CDR3 protein. Altogether over 120,000 distinct CDR3 sequences are present, 95% being singletons, with the ten largest covering around 0.15%. Sequencing input: CD4+ T cells from PBMCs. This TCR was recovered from a human donor with Susac syndrome.

The CDR3 DNA is TGTGCCAGCAGTCGGGTGCGGGAGACCCAGTACTTC. Amino acids: CASSRVRETQYF. This chain uses TRBV28 with TRBJ2-5; D gene ambiguous. From germline, CDR1 is MDHEN and CDR2 SYDVKM. The CDR3 is made up of 12 amino acids. Between the trimmed V and J ends, which lost 5 bases and 5 bases, there was a span of 9 bases.